What follows is one TCR beta chain and its context. Its antigen remains unknown. This sample is part of a study of graft-versus-host responses after intestinal transplantation. Study information: Induction using anti-thymocyte globulin, followed by tacrolimus and steroids for two to four years, was given to all recipients.

Study outcomes and limitations: HvG clone declines early post-transplant were associated with peak circulating GvH levels.

Data came from immunoSEQ multiplex PCR; TCRdb stores just in-frame clones and leaves some out. The sample lists more than 65,000 clones; 80% to 95% were seen once. This CDR3 has 15 amino acids. The V gene lost 0 bases and the J gene lost 5 bases, with 14 bases spanning the gap. Germline V CDR1 and CDR2: SGHRS, YFSETQ. This receptor was obtained from a human donor who received an intestinal transplant. The sequencing used unstimulated CD8+ T cells sorted from spleen or lymph node cells, collected before intestinal transplant. V usage is TRBV5-1 and J usage is TRBJ2-5; perhaps TRBD1 as D (6 bases). The CDR3 is CASSLAYPGAETQYF. CDR3 nucleotide sequence: TGCGCCAGCAGCTTGGCCTATCCAGGGGCGGAGACCCAGTACTTC.